This is a list of T cell receptor beta chains from one sample in a study of cytomegalovirus exposure and HLA in healthy donors. Sequenced by immunoSEQ multiplex PCR; TCRdb stores in-frame clones only, minus some. Among around 120,000 clones listed, about four fifths were seen once. The sequencing input was PBMCs. These receptors were taken from a male donor in good health and CMV-seropositive. Both conserved end residues are part of each CDR3. D genes are given only for firm matches. Some rows mark clone size as missing; the rest say once, few, many or name a class of expanded clone.

D gene	V gene	J gene	clone size	CDR3 DNA	CDR3 protein
-	TRBV7-6	TRBJ1-1	-	TGTGCCAGCGGCGGGGTGAACACTGAAGCTTTCTTT	CASGGVNTEAFF
TRBD1	TRBV5-1	TRBJ1-1	-	TGCGCCAGTCGCATGAACAGGGGGCACACTGAAGCTTTCTTT	CASRMNRGHTEAFF
-	TRBV10-3	TRBJ1-1	-	TGTGCCATCAGTGATGGTGGACACATGAACACTGAAGCTTTCTTT	CAISDGGHMNTEAFF
-	TRBV19	TRBJ2-1	once	TGTGCCAGTAGTATGAGAGGCGACGGGAGCAATGAGCAGTTCTTC	CASSMRGDGSNEQFF
TRBD1	TRBV7-9	TRBJ1-1	-	TGTGCCAGCAGCTTAGCAGGGGGCTTGAACACTGAAGCTTTCTTT	CASSLAGGLNTEAFF
-	TRBV7-2	TRBJ2-3	-	TGTGCCAGCAGCTTAAGGGGTCGGAAAAATACGCAGTATTTT	CASSLRGRKNTQYF
-	TRBV28	TRBJ2-7	-	TGTGCCAGTGGGCAGGGCCAAACGATGACCTACGAGCAGTACTTC	CASGQGQTMTYEQYF
-	TRBV5-4	TRBJ2-7	-	TGTGCCAGCAGCGAGCGTTTGAACGAGCAGTACTTC	CASSERLNEQYF
TRBD2	TRBV7-3	TRBJ2-3	-	TGTGCCAGCAGTACACGCGGGAGTTCGGATACGCAGTATTTT	CASSTRGSSDTQYF
TRBD2	TRBV13	TRBJ2-3	-	TGTGCCAGCAGCTTAGCGGGAGGGCCGGCGGGAGATACGCAGTATTTT	CASSLAGGPAGDTQYF
TRBD2	TRBV2	TRBJ2-5	few	TGTGCCAGCGGTCGGGAGGGCCCTCAAAAAGAGACCCAGTACTTC	CASGREGPQKETQYF
-	TRBV7-3	TRBJ2-3	-	TGTGCCAGCAGCCGCGACAGAGATACGCAGTATTTT	CASSRDRDTQYF
TRBD2	TRBV4-1	TRBJ2-5	-	TGCGCCAGCAGCCAAGATGGGGGGGGATGGACCCAGTACTTC	CASSQDGGGWTQYF
TRBD1	TRBV30	TRBJ2-2	-	TGTGCCTGGAGTGTATATGGGCCCGGACAGGGACCGAACACCGGGGAGCTGTTTTTT	CAWSVYGPGQGPNTGELFF
TRBD1	TRBV19	TRBJ1-5	-	TGTGCCAGTTCCCCGGGGCAGGGGGGTCAGCCCCAGCATTTT	CASSPGQGGQPQHF
-	TRBV7-9	TRBJ1-4	-	TGTGCCAGCAGCAACAGGGCGGACTCTGAAAAACTGTTTTTT	CASSNRADSEKLFF
-	TRBV18	TRBJ1-1	-	TGTGCCAGCTCACCAACAAGTCGGGGTCCTGAAGCTTTCTTT	CASSPTSRGPEAFF
TRBD1	TRBV6-5	TRBJ1-1	-	TGTGCCAGCAGTTTGGACAGGGGGTTTACTGAAGCTTTCTTT	CASSLDRGFTEAFF
TRBD1	TRBV19	TRBJ1-1	-	TGTGCCAGTAGCCTTTCAGGGGGCCCCGGGAACACTGAAGCTTTCTTT	CASSLSGGPGNTEAFF
TRBD1	TRBV5-1	TRBJ1-6	-	TGCGCCAGCAGCCCGGGCCTAGGACAGGGTAATTCACCCCTCCACTTT	CASSPGLGQGNSPLHF
TRBD2	TRBV7-2	TRBJ2-7	-	TGTGCCAGCAGCCCGACAGCGGGAGCCTACGAGCAGTACTTC	CASSPTAGAYEQYF
TRBD1	TRBV30	TRBJ1-4	-	TGTGCCTGGAGTCCGGGACAGGGAAGTGAAAAACTGTTTTTT	CAWSPGQGSEKLFF
-	TRBV4-3	TRBJ2-4	-	TGCGCCAGCAGCCAAGATAGCAGTTCCAAAAACATTCAGTACTTC	CASSQDSSSKNIQYF
TRBD2	TRBV9	TRBJ2-2	-	TGTGCCAGCAGCGTAGTGCAGCGGGAGGGCCAGTTGCACAACACCGGGGAGCTGTTTTTT	CASSVVQREGQLHNTGELFF
TRBD1	TRBV7-2	TRBJ2-3	-	TGTGCCAGCAGCTTAGCGGGGACAGGGGGGTGGGATACGCAGTATTTT	CASSLAGTGGWDTQYF
-	TRBV5-4	TRBJ2-1	-	TGTGCCAGCAGCCTAGACCCGGGTTACAATGAGCAGTTCTTC	CASSLDPGYNEQFF
-	TRBV28	TRBJ2-2	-	TGTGCCAGCAGCCCCCCAGGGTTTGTGGACCCCGGGGAGCTGTTTTTT	CASSPPGFVDPGELFF
-	TRBV5-1	TRBJ1-1	once	TGCGCCAGCAGCTTGGATGCAGGGGTGACTGAAGCTTTCTTT	CASSLDAGVTEAFF
-	TRBV7-9	TRBJ1-1	-	TGTGCCAGCAGCCCGCCGGGGGACACTGAAGCTTTCTTT	CASSPPGDTEAFF
-	TRBV20-1	TRBJ2-5	-	TGCAGTGCCAACTCAGGGGAGACCCAGTACTTC	CSANSGETQYF
TRBD1	TRBV27	TRBJ2-1	-	TGTGCCAGCAGTCCGGGACAGGGGGCGCCGTTCTCGACGAGGTTCTTC	CASSPGQGAPFSTRFF
TRBD1	TRBV7-2	TRBJ2-1	-	TGTGCCAGCACTTCCTGGGAGGACAGGGCCTACAATGAGCAGTTCTTC	CASTSWEDRAYNEQFF
-	TRBV2	TRBJ1-6	-	TGTGCCAGCAGTGGAAGAAGGGGTAGTTCACCCCTCCACTTT	CASSGRRGSSPLHF
TRBD2	TRBV7-2	TRBJ2-3	-	TGTGCCAGCAGCTTGCGGGAGGGCGGGGATACGCAGTATTTT	CASSLREGGDTQYF
TRBD2	TRBV7-9	TRBJ2-7	-	TGTTCCAGCAGCCAGACTTTGGCGGGAGCAGTCTACGAGCAGTACTTC	CSSSQTLAGAVYEQYF
-	TRBV13	TRBJ1-4	-	TGTGCCAGCAGCTTGGGGGGATCTAATGAAAAACTGTTTTTT	CASSLGGSNEKLFF
-	TRBV4-3	TRBJ2-7	-	TGCGCCAGCAGCCTAGATGATAACAGGGAATTCTACGAGCAGTACTTC	CASSLDDNREFYEQYF
-	TRBV6-4	TRBJ1-5	-	TGTGCCAGCAGTGACTCTAGAGGGGAGGGTCAGCCCCAGCATTTT	CASSDSRGEGQPQHF
-	TRBV18	TRBJ2-3	-	TGTGCCAGCTCACCTTTAGTGTTACTCACAGATACGCAGTATTTT	CASSPLVLLTDTQYF
-	TRBV21-1	TRBJ1-2	once	TGTGCCAGCAGCAAATCGATCAAGGGGCGAAGCTATGGCTACACCTTC	CASSKSIKGRSYGYTF
TRBD1	TRBV2	TRBJ1-5	-	TGTGCCAGTACGGATTTCGGACAGGGAAGCAATCAGCCCCAGCATTTT	CASTDFGQGSNQPQHF
-	TRBV7-2	TRBJ1-2	-	TGTGCCAGCAGCTTACATAACTATGGCTACACCTTC	CASSLHNYGYTF
-	TRBV6-5	TRBJ1-5	-	TGTGCCAGCAGTCCCCTTAAGCGGGCTAATCAGCCCCAGCATTTT	CASSPLKRANQPQHF